The 31 T cell receptor beta chains in this list originate from one sample, sequenced in a study of T cells in Graves' hyperthyroidism and ophthalmopathy. The investigators amplified TCR beta CDR3 regions from RNA transcripts. The study used the HTBI primer set for a first-round RT-PCR of the TCR CDR3. A single record per CDR3 protein comes from TCRdb applying MiXCR to the multiplex PCR reads. The sample includes over 120,000 distinct CDR3 sequences, approximately 24% seen only once; the top ten take 65% to 80%. The source material was blood. These receptor sequences come from a woman aged 50 to 60 with Graves' hyperthyroidism that later progressed to Graves' ophthalmopathy.

This rearrangement joins TRBV10-3 to TRBJ2-1; 10 bases are shared with TRBD2. Germline CDR1 ENHRY, CDR2 SYGVKD. The CDR3 is 14 amino acids. Unmatched junction bases numbered 3, after V lost 3 bases and J lost 7 bases. CDR3 amino acids: CAISEELAGNEQFF. Written as DNA, the CDR3 is TGTGCCATCAGTGAAGAACTAGCGGGAAATGAGCAGTTCTTC.

This clonotype was recorded many times. The chain is built from TRBV4-1 and TRBJ1-1; no clear D gene. The V gene lost 6 bases and the J gene lost 1 base, with 12 bases spanning the gap. Germline V lookup: CDR1 MGHRA, CDR2 YSYEKL. This CDR3 has 14 residues. In nucleotides, the CDR3 is TGCGCCAGCAGTTCGGGTTTTTGGAACACTGAAGCTTTCTTT. This gives the protein CASSSGFWNTEAFF.

The chain is built from TRBV20-1 and TRBJ2-3; D is possibly TRBD2 (5 bases). From germline, CDR1 is DFQATT and CDR2 SNEGSKA (reference sequence). CDR3 length: 13 residues. Trimming took 3 bases from V and 1 from J, leaving 8 bases between them. In DNA, the CDR3 is TGCAGTGCTAGCCGGGGTGGCACAGATACGCAGTATTTT. It codes for CSASRGGTDTQYF.

This clonotype appeared many times. The V gene is TRBV3-1, the J gene TRBJ1-4; tentative D call: TRBD1 (6 bases). In germline, CDR1 is LGHDT, CDR2 YNNKEL (reference sequence). The CDR3 extends over 14 amino acids. The V end was cut by 4 bases, the J end by 8 bases, with 14 bases between. The CDR3 here is CASSPRGGWEKLFF. The DNA of the CDR3 is TGTGCCAGCAGCCCGAGAGGGGGTTGGGAAAAACTGTTTTTT. Filled out from reference TRBV3-1 and TRBJ1-4, the complete variable domain reads DTAVSQTPKYLVTQMGNDKSIKCEQNLGHDTMYWYKQDSKKFLKIMFSYNNKELIINETVPNRFSPKSPDKAHLNLHINSLELGDSAVYFCASSPRGGWEKLFFGSGTQLSVL.

Ten or more counts support this clonotype. This sequence joins TRBV2 and TRBJ2-2; D is ambiguous. Germline V lookup: CDR1 SNHLY, CDR2 FYNNEI. The CDR3 extends over 15 amino acids. Trimming pared 5 bases from V and 4 bases from J, leaving 14 bases between. CDR3 coding DNA: TGTGCCAGCAGTCGTACTTGGGCCCTCACCGGGGAGCTGTTTTTT. This translates into CASSRTWALTGELFF.

This clonotype has at least ten counts. The CDR3 protein is CASSFYSGAYEQYF. As DNA, the CDR3 is TGCGCCAGCAGCTTCTATAGCGGGGCCTACGAGCAGTACTTC. This chain uses TRBV5-1 with TRBJ2-7; TRBD2 agrees at 8 bases. Germline V lookup: CDR1 SGHRS, CDR2 YFSETQ. The CDR3 sequence is 14 residues long. Trimming took 2 bases from V and 2 from J; bases not matched to a gene: 3.

This clonotype was seen more than once but under ten times. CDR3 nucleotides: TGCGCCAGCAGATGGGACTCAAGCCTGCAGTATTTT. Its translation: CASRWDSSLQYF. This chain connects TRBV5-1 to TRBJ2-3, with a possible D match to TRBD2 (6 bases). Trimming shortened V by 5 bases and J by 11 bases, and 15 bases separated the two germline ends. Germline values: CDR1 SGHRS, CDR2 YFSETQ. The CDR3 loop spans 12 amino acids.

The table lists this clonotype with a few counts. J is TRBJ2-7 and V is TRBV9; D is undetermined. Per germline, CDR1 SGDLS and CDR2 YYNGEE. This CDR3 is 14 amino acids long. V lost 0 bases and J 2 bases, leaving 9 bases between the germline ends. The CDR3 sequence is CASSVGRNTYEQYF. The CDR3 nucleotides read TGTGCCAGCAGCGTAGGACGGAACACCTACGAGCAGTACTTC.

This clonotype was found many times. This chain connects TRBV28 to TRBJ2-7, with TRBD1 matching 7 bases. Trimming cost V 3 bases and J 3 bases; bases outside gene matches: 5. CDR1 and CDR2 (germline): MDHEN, SYDVKM. CDR3 length: 14 residues. In nucleotides, the CDR3 is TGTGCCAGCAGTTTTCTCGGGACAGTCTACGAGCAGTACTTC. Its translation is CASSFLGTVYEQYF. Together with reference TRBV28 and TRBJ2-7, the CDR3 gives the full variable domain: DVKVTQSSRYLVKRTGEKVFLECVQDMDHENMFWYRQDPGLGLRLIYFSYDVKMKEKGDIPEGYSVSREKKERFSLILESASTNQTSMYLCASSFLGTVYEQYFGPGTRLTVT.

The sample holds many counts of this clonotype. The chain carries TRBV28 and TRBJ1-4; tentative D call: TRBD1 (5 bases). Germline V gene data show CDR1 as MDHEN and CDR2 as SYDVKM. The CDR3 is 13 amino acids. Trimming took off 7 bases at V and 4 bases at J, with 10 bases between the two ends. CDR3 in amino acids: CASMRQINEKLFF. The CDR3 bases are TGTGCCAGCATGCGACAGATTAATGAAAAACTGTTTTTT.

This clonotype was counted only a few times. The chain carries TRBV7-6 and TRBJ2-7; D is undetermined. The CDR3 runs 12 residues. The V gene lost 1 base and the J gene lost 6 bases, with 7 bases spanning the gap. Per the germline V gene, CDR1 is SGHVS and CDR2 is FNYEAQ. In DNA, the CDR3 is TGTGCCAGCAGCTTAGTGGTATCCGAGCAGTACTTC. Protein product: CASSLVVSEQYF.

The rearrangement uses TRBV28 and TRBJ2-7, with 7 bases identical to TRBD1. The CDR3 is made up of 13 amino acids. In germline, CDR1 is MDHEN, CDR2 SYDVKM. J gave up 6 bases and V 6 bases, and 8 bases lay outside the gene matches. The CDR3 protein is CASSRSGGREQYF. CDR3 sequence (DNA): TGTGCCAGCAGCCGGTCAGGGGGACGCGAGCAGTACTTC.

In this sample, this clonotype turned up many times. The rearrangement joins TRBV29-1 to TRBJ1-1; TRBD1 aligns across 7 bases. V was clipped by 6 bases and J by 0 bases; unmatched bases: 13. This CDR3 comprises 16 residues. Per germline, CDR1 SQVTM and CDR2 ANQGSEA. The CDR3: CSVKGDRAAMNTEAFF. The CDR3 nucleotides are TGCAGCGTAAAAGGGGACAGAGCAGCGATGAACACTGAAGCTTTCTTT.

The rearrangement links TRBV14 to TRBJ2-3, with D tentatively TRBD2 (5 bases). CDR1 is SGHDN, CDR2 FVKESK, per germline. CDR3 length equals 17 residues. V gave up 4 bases and J gave up 2 bases, with 19 bases separating them. The CDR3 here is CASSRYAAERNTDTQYF. CDR3 coding DNA: TGTGCCAGCAGCCGATATGCCGCAGAGCGGAACACAGATACGCAGTATTTT.

Many counts were recorded for this clonotype. The chain's CDR3 is CASSFSGSTNSPLHF. The CDR3 region has the DNA TGTGCCAGCAGTTTTTCCGGATCCACTAATTCACCCCTCCACTTT. The chain recombines TRBV12-3 or TRBV12-4 with TRBJ1-6; the D is unclear. The V gene lost 3 bases and the J gene lost 6 bases, with 12 bases spanning the gap. The CDR3 runs 15 residues.

The chain uses TRBV7-2 and TRBJ1-1; D perhaps matches TRBD1 (5 bases). The CDR3 length is 15 residues. Germline V gene lookup returns CDR1 SGHTA and CDR2 FQGNSA. The V end was cut by 5 bases, the J end by 5 bases, with 18 bases between. The CDR3 protein is CASSPTLAGLTEAFF. The CDR3 DNA follows: TGTGCCAGCAGCCCGACTCTGGCAGGGTTGACTGAAGCTTTCTTT.

This clonotype occurred a few times. The chain recombines TRBV9 with TRBJ2-3, with D unclear. Trimming stripped 3 bases from V and 4 bases from J, with 6 bases between. This CDR3 spans 12 amino acids. Germline CDR1 SGDLS, CDR2 YYNGEE. The CDR3: CASSGSADTQYF. CDR3 DNA sequence: TGTGCCAGCAGCGGATCGGCAGATACGCAGTATTTT.

The chain joins TRBV24-1 to TRBJ2-6; no reliable D call. Germline lookup yields CDR1 KGHDR and CDR2 SFDVKD. The CDR3 contains 16 residues. V lost 4 bases and J 0 bases, leaving 9 bases between the germline ends. CDR3 in DNA: TGTGCCACCAGTGAGCTAAGCACCTCTGGGGCCAACGTCCTGACTTTC. It yields the protein CATSELSTSGANVLTF.

The chain employs TRBV12-3 or TRBV12-4 and TRBJ2-7, with D possibly being TRBD1 (5 bases). The V end lost 11 bases, the J end lost 2 bases, and 10 bases lay between the germline ends. There are 11 residues in the CDR3. Here the CDR3 DNA reads TGTGCCTGCCAGGGTCCCTACGAGCAGTACTTC. Translated, it gives CACQGPYEQYF.

The table lists this clonotype with many counts. V usage is TRBV20-1 and J usage is TRBJ2-5, with TRBD1 matching over 7 bases. The CDR3 loop spans 13 amino acids. The junction had 3 bases not matched to a gene; V was cut back by 2 bases and J by 3 bases. Per the germline V gene, CDR1 is DFQATT and CDR2 is SNEGSKA (reference sequence). DNA for the CDR3: TGCAGTGCTAGAAGGGACAGTAAAGAGACCCAGTACTTC. This translates into CSARRDSKETQYF.

Many counts were recorded for this clonotype. The V and J genes are TRBV18 and TRBJ2-7, with TRBD1 matching 9 bases. V trimming: 3 bases; J trimming: 5 bases; junction bases outside the gene matches: 8. In germline, CDR1 is KGHSH, CDR2 LQKENI. This CDR3 has 15 amino acids. The CDR3 DNA reads as TGTGCCAGCTCACCTTCCGGGACAGGGTCTGACGAGCAGTACTTC. Its protein is CASSPSGTGSDEQYF.

The rearrangement joins TRBV12-3 or TRBV12-4 to TRBJ2-7, with TRBD1 as a possible D gene (5 bases). The V and J ends lost 5 bases and 3 bases respectively, with 14 bases between them. The CDR3 totals 14 residues. CDR3 sequence (DNA): TGTGCCAGCAGTACTCTAGGGGTTATCTACGAGCAGTACTTC. It encodes CASSTLGVIYEQYF.

This chain joins TRBV6-2 or TRBV6-3 and TRBJ1-5; a weak D match, TRBD1 (5 bases). Germline V gene data show CDR1 as MNHEY and CDR2 as SVGEGT. The germline V and J ends were trimmed by 7 bases and 7 bases, with 20 bases remaining between them. The CDR3 runs 15 residues. This CDR3 is CASTDGVRVSQPQHF. The CDR3 coding sequence is TGTGCCAGCACAGACGGGGTCAGGGTTAGCCAGCCCCAGCATTTT.

This clonotype appeared many times. CDR3 amino acids: CASSRGQAYEQYF. The CDR3 region has the DNA TGTGCCAGCTCCCGAGGTCAAGCGTACGAGCAGTACTTC. This chain links TRBV7-8 with TRBJ2-7, with unresolved D. Germline loops: CDR1 SGHVS, CDR2 FQNEAQ. The ends were cut back, 8 bases at V and 4 bases at J, with 15 bases in the middle. This CDR3 comprises 13 residues.

This clonotype was counted a few times. The chain combines TRBV4-1 with TRBJ2-3; possible D gene TRBD1, 5 bases. CDR3 length: 15 amino acids. Germline assignment: CDR1 MGHRA and CDR2 YSYEKL. V lost 3 bases to trimming and J lost 0 bases, with 10 bases between them. CDR3 loop: CASSHLRVSTDTQYF. CDR3 DNA sequence: TGCGCCAGCAGCCACCTCAGGGTGAGCACAGATACGCAGTATTTT.

This clonotype was picked up many times. The V call is TRBV12-3 or TRBV12-4, the J call TRBJ2-5; D not resolved. The germline V and J ends were trimmed by 3 bases and 5 bases, with 10 bases remaining between them. The CDR3 contains 13 residues. The CDR3 spells CASSFRQEETQYF. As DNA, the CDR3 is TGTGCCAGCAGTTTTCGGCAGGAGGAGACCCAGTACTTC.

This chain links TRBV2 with TRBJ1-4; 9 bases align to TRBD1. CDR1 is SNHLY, CDR2 FYNNEI, per germline. CDR3 length: 15 amino acids. Trimming removed 5 bases from V and 7 bases from J; junction bases left unmatched: 8. In DNA, the CDR3 is TGTGCCAGCAGTCACCCGGGACAGGGAGGTGAAAAACTGTTTTTT. Residues: CASSHPGQGGEKLFF.

This chain links TRBV20-1 with TRBJ2-3, with 10 bases aligning to TRBD1. Germline CDR1 DFQATT, CDR2 SNEGSKA (reference sequence). The CDR3 has 12 amino acids. V was clipped by 7 bases and J by 13 bases; unmatched bases: 11. The CDR3 protein is CSVMGGTGAKYF. CDR3 bases: TGCAGTGTCATGGGGGGGACAGGGGCCAAGTATTTT.

The chain joins TRBV9 to TRBJ2-5; TRBD2 might be the D (6 bases). Germline CDR1 is SGDLS and CDR2 is YYNGEE. CDR3 length: 16 residues. V lost 4 bases to trimming and J lost 5 bases, with 21 bases between them. CDR3 sequence reads: CASSPRKKGGEETQYF. The CDR3 DNA reads TGTGCCAGCAGCCCCCGGAAAAAGGGAGGCGAGGAGACCCAGTACTTC.

This clonotype was counted many times. The V and J genes are TRBV20-1 and TRBJ2-3; 7 positions match TRBD2. Germline values: CDR1 DFQATT, CDR2 SNEGSKA (reference sequence). The J segment lost 2 bases and the V segment lost 4 bases, leaving 15 bases of the junction unmatched. The CDR3 is made up of 17 amino acids. CDR3 residues: CSATGYGGEGPTDTQYF. The CDR3 region has the DNA TGCAGTGCTACGGGTTATGGGGGGGAGGGCCCCACAGATACGCAGTATTTT.

At least ten counts were recorded for this clonotype. This sequence joins TRBV20-1 and TRBJ1-2, with D possibly matching TRBD1 (5 bases). Germline values: CDR1 DFQATT, CDR2 SNEGSKA (reference sequence). There are 14 residues in the CDR3. V was cut by 6 bases and J by 3 bases, with 17 bases left in between. The CDR3 region is CSASGTSGYYGYTF. CDR3 nucleotides: TGCAGTGCCTCCGGGACTAGCGGCTACTATGGCTACACCTTC.